These 31 T cell receptor beta chains came from one sample sequenced in a study of graft-versus-host responses after intestinal transplantation. The authors plated about 200,000 CFSE-labeled responder cells with about 200,000 irradiated, violet-dye-labeled stimulator cells. TCRdb's table, derived via immunoSEQ multiplex PCR, lists solely in-frame clones and lacks some. Found here are 8,000 to 10,000 clones, 25% to 35% of them singletons; the top ten hold roughly 6%. Sequences were derived from alloreactive CD8+ T cells from a mixed lymphocyte reaction culture, sampled before intestinal transplant. This sample's subset: CFSE-low proliferating T cells sorted from roughly 6-day pre-transplant mixed lymphocyte reaction (GvH or HvG direction). The receptors were gathered from a human patient who received an intestinal transplant.

This clone appeared once. This chain joins TRBV27 and TRBJ2-1, with D possibly TRBD2 on 5 matching bases. Germline-derived CDR1 and CDR2 are MNHEY and SMNVEV (reference sequence). The length of the CDR3 is 15 residues. The V end lost 3 bases, the J end lost 0 bases, and 9 bases lay between the germline ends. The CDR3 is CASSLLGSSYNEQFF. The CDR3, as DNA: TGTGCCAGCAGTTTGTTGGGGAGCTCCTACAATGAGCAGTTCTTC.

This chain uses TRBV6-5 with TRBJ2-7; 12 nucleotides match TRBD2. With 6 bases clipped from V and 9 bases from J, the junction kept 12 bases outside the gene matches. The CDR3 length is 15 residues. Germline loops: CDR1 MNHEY, CDR2 SVGAGI. The CDR3 DNA is TGTGCCAGCAGCCCGGGGGCTAGCGGGGGGGCCTGGCAGTACTTC. This encodes CASSPGASGGAWQYF.

The genes are TRBV7-2 and TRBJ2-7; a possible D gene is TRBD2 (6 bases). Trimming pared 2 bases from V and 0 bases from J, leaving 8 bases between. Germline values: CDR1 SGHTA, CDR2 FQGNSA. The CDR3 loop spans 14 amino acids. The CDR3 sequence is CASSLMTSSYEQYF. The CDR3 bases are TGTGCCAGCAGCTTAATGACTAGCTCCTACGAGCAGTACTTC.

The CDR3 DNA reads TGCGCCAGCAGCGCCGCCGGGACTATTGATGAGCAGTTCTTC. This sequence encodes CASSAAGTIDEQFF. V usage is TRBV4-1 and J usage is TRBJ2-1; the match to TRBD2 covers 7 bases. This CDR3 contains 14 residues. Trimming took 5 bases from V and 8 from J; bases not matched to a gene: 9. Per germline, CDR1 MGHRA and CDR2 YSYEKL.

The V call is TRBV7-2, the J call TRBJ2-7, with D maybe TRBD2 (7 bases). Germline V gives CDR1 SGHTA, CDR2 FQGNSA. Trimming removed 5 bases from V and 0 bases from J, with 23 bases in between. This CDR3 has 18 amino acids. CDR3: CASSIPEVGGGLSYEQYF. In DNA, the CDR3 is TGTGCCAGCAGCATCCCGGAGGTTGGCGGGGGCCTCTCCTACGAGCAGTACTTC.

V and J are TRBV2 and TRBJ1-2; 8 positions match TRBD1. V trimming: 0 bases; J trimming: 8 bases; junction bases outside the gene matches: 11. In germline, CDR1 is SNHLY, CDR2 FYNNEI. The CDR3 runs to 16 residues. The CDR3 bases are TGTGCCAGCAGTGAAGCATTGCGGGACAGGAGCCGAGGCTACACCTTC. This gives the protein CASSEALRDRSRGYTF.

The chain combines TRBV7-9 with TRBJ2-3, with D possibly TRBD1 on 6 matching bases. Trimming shortened V by 5 bases and J by 2 bases, and 14 bases separated the two germline ends. The CDR3 spans 15 residues. Germline CDR1 SEHNR, CDR2 FQNEAQ (reference sequence). The CDR3 DNA reads as TGTGCCAGCAGCCCCCGACAGGAGAACACAGATACGCAGTATTTT. It specifies CASSPRQENTDTQYF. Variable domain in full (rest from reference TRBV7-9 and TRBJ2-3): DTGVSQNPRHKITKRGQNVTFRCDPISEHNRLYWYRQTLGQGPEFLTYFQNEAQLEKSRLLSDRFSAERPKGSFSTLEIQRTEQGDSAMYLCASSPRQENTDTQYFGPGTRLTVL.

This clone was counted a single time. The germline gene is not matched at one end of the junction; a read error may be the cause. The chain couples TRBV7-7 to TRBJ2-5; 8 nucleotides agree with TRBD1. Germline lookup yields CDR1 SSHAT and CDR2 FNYEAQ (reference sequence). This CDR3 is 17 amino acids long. CDR3 amino acids: CASSLISPDRAQETQYF. CDR3 DNA sequence: TGTGCTAGCAGCTTAATTTCCCCGGACAGGGCCCAAGAGACCCAGTACTTC.

This clone was seen a few times. At one end the junction does not follow the germline gene, possibly because of a read error. The chain carries TRBV10-3 and TRBJ2-1; 8 bases map to TRBD2. The V gene's germline CDR1 is ENHRY and CDR2 SYGVKD. CDR3 length: 14 residues. The DNA for the CDR3 is TGTGCCAGCAGTTTTAGCGGGGCGCCCTCGGGGGAGTTCTTC. Translating it yields CASSFSGAPSGEFF.

J is TRBJ2-5 and V is TRBV6-1; D gene unclear. CDR3 length: 14 amino acids. The germline CDR1 and CDR2 sequences are MNHNS and SASEGT. V lost 2 bases, J lost 3 bases, and 10 bases lay in between. CDR3 DNA: TGTGCCAGCAGTGAACCGTTACTGAAAGAGACCCAGTACTTC. Translation: CASSEPLLKETQYF.

The table lists this clone with a count of one. V is TRBV7-3 and J is TRBJ1-1, with D perhaps TRBD1 (5 bases). The germline V gene has CDR1 SGHTA and CDR2 FQGTGA. V was cut by 3 bases and J by 2 bases, with 16 bases left in between. This CDR3 is built from 16 residues. CDR3 sequence reads: CASSFGGALGNTEAFF. The CDR3 coding sequence is TGTGCCAGCAGCTTTGGCGGGGCCCTAGGTAACACTGAAGCTTTCTTT. Full variable domain (outside the CDR3, taken from reference TRBV7-3 and TRBJ1-1): GAGVSQTPSNKVTEKGKYVELRCDPISGHTALYWYRQSLGQGPEFLIYFQGTGAADDSGLPNDRFFAVRPEGSVSTLKIQRTERGDSAVYLCASSFGGALGNTEAFFGQGTRLTVV.

This clone came up a few times. The chain couples TRBV7-6 to TRBJ2-2; D gene uncertain. Germline loops: CDR1 SGHVS, CDR2 FNYEAQ. The CDR3 loop spans 14 amino acids. The germline V and J ends were trimmed by 6 bases and 5 bases, with 13 bases remaining between them. The CDR3 DNA follows: TGTGCCAGCAGTACAATAGCCCCTACCGGGGAGCTGTTTTTT. This translates into CASSTIAPTGELFF.

The chain employs TRBV9 and TRBJ2-1, with TRBD2 matching over 10 bases. Germline V gives CDR1 SGDLS, CDR2 YYNGEE. Trimming at V came to 3 bases and at J to 5 bases, leaving 11 bases not matched to a gene. The CDR3 loop spans 17 amino acids. Here the CDR3 DNA reads TGTGCCAGCAGCGGACAGCTAGCGGGGGTTAAAGACAATGAGCAGTTCTTC. Translation gives CASSGQLAGVKDNEQFF.

The DNA for the CDR3 is TGTGCCAGCAGCGCAGGGACAGGGGACACTGAAGCTTTCTTT. It translates to CASSAGTGDTEAFF. This sequence joins TRBV9 and TRBJ1-1; TRBD1 matches at 10 bases. Germline V CDR1 and CDR2: SGDLS, YYNGEE. This CDR3 has 14 residues. Trimming at V came to 3 bases and at J to 3 bases, leaving 2 bases not matched to a gene.

The chain has TRBV9 and TRBJ1-2; no clear D gene. The CDR3 extends over 17 amino acids. Germline-derived CDR1 and CDR2 are SGDLS and YYNGEE. Trimming removed 0 bases at V and 4 bases at J, with 19 bases between. The CDR3 DNA reads TGTGCCAGCAGCGTAGCTTCCGCTCGGCAGGCCCCCTATGGCTACACCTTC. It is translated as CASSVASARQAPYGYTF.

In its sample, this clone ranks as medium-sized. The chain recombines TRBV4-1 with TRBJ2-7; 9 bases fit TRBD1. J lost 6 bases, V lost 1 base, and 7 bases had no gene match. The CDR3 has 15 amino acids. Germline-derived CDR1 and CDR2 are MGHRA and YSYEKL. CDR3 protein: CASSQVDRGPSEQYF. The CDR3, as DNA: TGCGCCAGCAGCCAAGTGGACAGGGGTCCGTCCGAGCAGTACTTC.

The table lists this clone with a few counts. Written as DNA, the CDR3 is TGTGCCAGCACCCGAAGCGGGGGGAGATACAATGAGCAGTTCTTC. It encodes CASTRSGGRYNEQFF. This chain connects TRBV13 to TRBJ2-1; 9 bases agree with TRBD2. The V gene's germline CDR1 is PRHDT and CDR2 FYEKMQ (reference sequence). The V and J ends lost 7 bases and 4 bases, in that order; junction bases with no gene match: 8. CDR3 length: 15 amino acids.

This clone was seen once. This sequence joins TRBV9 and TRBJ1-1; D call uncertain. Germline V lookup: CDR1 SGDLS, CDR2 YYNGEE. The CDR3 has 15 residues. V was trimmed by 0 bases and J by 0 bases, leaving 9 bases between them. CDR3 protein: CASSVGGGMNTEAFF. As DNA, the CDR3 is TGTGCCAGCAGCGTAGGAGGCGGCATGAACACTGAAGCTTTCTTT. The whole variable domain, filled in from reference TRBV9 and TRBJ1-1, reads DSGVTQTPKHLITATGQRVTLRCSPRSGDLSVYWYQQSLDQGLQFLIQYYNGEERAKGNILERFSAQQFPDLHSELNLSSLELGDSALYFCASSVGGGMNTEAFFGQGTRLTVV.

In this sample, this clone is medium-sized. The gene calls are TRBV27 and TRBJ2-1, with D perhaps matching TRBD2 (5 bases). CDR1 is MNHEY, CDR2 SMNVEV, per germline (reference sequence). The V end was cut by 8 bases, the J end by 9 bases, with 14 bases between. This CDR3 is 12 amino acids long. DNA of the CDR3: TGTGCCAGCCGAACTAGTTGGAGTGAGCAGTTCTTC. It translates to CASRTSWSEQFF.

This clone was counted between two and nine times. This sequence joins TRBV11-2 and TRBJ1-6; D remains ambiguous. The CDR3 totals 15 residues. The germline gives CDR1 SGHAT, CDR2 FQNNGV. Deletions cut 1 base from V and 7 bases from J, with 11 bases between. CDR3 residues: CASSLGGLGNSPLHF. The CDR3 DNA sequence: TGTGCCAGCAGCTTAGGAGGGCTGGGAAATTCACCCCTCCACTTT.

V usage is TRBV11-2 and J usage is TRBJ2-5, with 8 bases identical to TRBD1. This CDR3 is 15 amino acids long. Germline lookup yields CDR1 SGHAT and CDR2 FQNNGV. V lost 5 bases and J lost 5; bases outside the gene matches: 10. Written as DNA, the CDR3 is TGTGCCAGCAGCAGGACAGGGAGCAGGGGGGAGACCCAGTACTTC. Protein: CASSRTGSRGETQYF.

This clone was seen more than once but under ten times. The chain has TRBV2 and TRBJ2-3; 9 bases line up with TRBD2. This CDR3 region has 13 residues. Germline CDR1 is SNHLY and CDR2 is FYNNEI. Trimming cost V 8 bases and J 4 bases; bases outside gene matches: 4. CDR3 in amino acids: CASLLAGPDTQYF. CDR3 sequence (DNA): TGTGCCAGCCTCCTAGCGGGGCCAGATACGCAGTATTTT.

In this sample, this clone turned up a few times. The chain joins TRBV7-9 to TRBJ2-1; D remains ambiguous. V was clipped by 7 bases and J by 8 bases, with 9 bases between them. Germline CDR1 reads SEHNR; CDR2 reads FQNEAQ (reference sequence). The CDR3 covers 11 residues. CDR3 protein: CASNTMDEQFF. CDR3 DNA sequence: TGTGCCAGCAACACCATGGATGAGCAGTTCTTC.

The chain couples TRBV2 to TRBJ2-7, with D possibly matching TRBD1 (6 bases). Germline values: CDR1 SNHLY, CDR2 FYNNEI. Trimming took 7 bases from V and 0 from J, leaving 16 bases between them. This CDR3 is 15 amino acids long. The CDR3 DNA follows: TGTGCCAGCAACCAACAGGGAACCTACTCCTACGAGCAGTACTTC. Protein: CASNQQGTYSYEQYF.

The CDR3 DNA follows: TGCGCCAGCAGCTCGGGACAGGGGGCTGTCTATGGCTACACCTTC. Translation gives CASSSGQGAVYGYTF. The gene calls are TRBV5-1 and TRBJ1-2; 12 bases align to TRBD1. The CDR3 sequence is 15 residues long. V shed 3 bases and J 4 bases; nucleotides not matched to a gene: 4. CDR1 is SGHRS and CDR2 is YFSETQ in the germline V gene.

By sample fraction, this clone is medium-sized. The CDR3 loop reads CASSSAGQGNIQYF. The CDR3 DNA reads TGTGCCAGCAGTTCCGCGGGACAGGGAAACATTCAGTACTTC. The chain combines TRBV6-6 with TRBJ2-4; 9 nucleotides agree with TRBD1. J was trimmed by 6 bases and V by 4 bases; bases with no gene match: 4. CDR1 is MNHNY, CDR2 SVGAGI, per germline (reference sequence). The CDR3 is made up of 14 amino acids.

The rearrangement joins TRBV10-3 to TRBJ2-7; D perhaps matches TRBD2 (6 bases). The CDR3 contains 15 residues. From germline, CDR1 is ENHRY and CDR2 SYGVKD. The germline V and J ends were trimmed by 0 bases and 3 bases, with 12 bases remaining between them. CDR3 amino acids: CAISESGGHSYEQYF. CDR3 DNA: TGTGCCATCAGTGAGTCGGGGGGTCACAGCTACGAGCAGTACTTC.

This chain uses TRBV6-5 with TRBJ1-1; D not certain. V was pared by 0 bases and J by 5 bases, with 7 bases between. Germline loops: CDR1 MNHEY, CDR2 SVGAGI. This CDR3 comprises 13 residues. The CDR3 region has the DNA TGTGCCAGCAGTTACTCCGGGGAGACTGAAGCTTTCTTT. Translating it yields CASSYSGETEAFF.

The V and J genes are TRBV18 and TRBJ1-4; D gene uncertain. Trimming stripped 2 bases from V and 8 bases from J, with 12 bases between. This CDR3 contains 14 residues. Looked up from germline, CDR1 is KGHSH and CDR2 is LQKENI. The CDR3 loop reads CASSPSRENEKLFF. As DNA, the CDR3 is TGTGCCAGCTCACCATCGCGTGAAAACGAAAAACTGTTTTTT.

This clone is medium-sized within its sample. V and J are TRBV25-1 and TRBJ1-2; 7 bases agree with TRBD1. With V trimmed by 7 bases and J by 7 bases, 9 bases remained unmatched. Germline V lookup: CDR1 MGHDK, CDR2 SYGVNS. This CDR3 comprises 13 residues. CDR3 region: CASTPGGTAGYTF. CDR3 DNA: TGTGCCAGCACCCCTGGGGGGACAGCTGGCTACACCTTC.

In this sample, this clone turned up once. The V gene is TRBV18, the J gene TRBJ1-2, with D unclear. Germline V lookup: CDR1 KGHSH, CDR2 LQKENI. Trimming removed 4 bases at V and 4 bases at J, with 10 bases between. CDR3 size: 13 residues. The CDR3 DNA reads as TGTGCCAGCTCACGAGGAAACGGCTATGGCTACACCTTC. This gives the protein CASSRGNGYGYTF. Variable domain in full (rest from reference TRBV18 and TRBJ1-2): NAGVMQNPRHLVRRRGQEARLRCSPMKGHSHVYWYRQLPEEGLKFMVYLQKENIIDESGMPKERFSAEFPKEGPSILRIQQVVRGDSAAYFCASSRGNGYGYTFGSGTRLTVV.